This T cell receptor (beta chain) was sequenced for a study of regulatory T cells in long-lasting Graves disease. Study-level background: New Graves' disease cases had less than 3 months of antithyroid drugs. Study-level results: Persistent cases of Graves' showed reduced TCR diversity relative to newly diagnosed patients. Persistent cases favored TRBV28, TRBJ1-2 and TRBJ2-5.

In this sample, this clonotype turned up many times. Its antigen is unknown. Investigators prepared the TCR beta libraries by applying iRepertoire HTBI primers and Arm-PCR of CDR3 regions. Via MiXCR, TCRdb re-called the multiplex PCR reads, giving one row per CDR3 protein. The data hold more than 400,000 distinct CDR3 sequences, with about 16% observed a single time. Time point in this sample: newly diagnosed GD, antithyroid drugs for less than 3 months. Construction of the TCR library relied on RNA isolated from PBMCs. CDR1 is SNHLY, CDR2 FYNNEI, per germline. CDR3 length: 15 residues. The J segment lost 2 bases and the V segment lost 1 base, leaving 5 bases of the junction unmatched. A further study also used this sample, focusing on T cells in Graves' hyperthyroidism and ophthalmopathy. This second study says: Ophthalmopathy was told apart from stable hyperthyroidism by a 13 V-J model.

The sample was peripheral blood mononuclear cells (PBMCs), taken at new diagnosis, from a patient treated with antithyroid drugs. V is TRBV2 and J is TRBJ2-7, with 7 positions matching TRBD2. The sequence derives from a man between 35 and 55 years old with Graves disease. CDR3 loop: CASSEGGRGTYEQYF. The CDR3 DNA sequence: TGTGCCAGCAGTGAAGGGGGGAGGGGTACCTACGAGCAGTACTTC.